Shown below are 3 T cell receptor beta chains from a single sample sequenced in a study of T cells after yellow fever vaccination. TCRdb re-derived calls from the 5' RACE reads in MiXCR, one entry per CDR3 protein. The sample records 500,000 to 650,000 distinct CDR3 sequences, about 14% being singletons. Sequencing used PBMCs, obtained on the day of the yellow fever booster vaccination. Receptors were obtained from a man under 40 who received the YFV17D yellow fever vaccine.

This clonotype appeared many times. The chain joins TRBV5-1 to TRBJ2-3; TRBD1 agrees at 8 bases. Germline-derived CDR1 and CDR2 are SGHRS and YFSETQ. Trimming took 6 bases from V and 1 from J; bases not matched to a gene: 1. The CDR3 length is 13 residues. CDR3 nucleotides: TGCGCCAGCAAGACAGGGGGCACAGATACGCAGTATTTT. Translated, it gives CASKTGGTDTQYF.

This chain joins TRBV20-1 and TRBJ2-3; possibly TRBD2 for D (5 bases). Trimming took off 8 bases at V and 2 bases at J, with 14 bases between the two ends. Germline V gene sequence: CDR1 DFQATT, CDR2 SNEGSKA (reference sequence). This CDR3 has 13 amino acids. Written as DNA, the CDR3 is TGCAGTTCAAAGCGGTCCCCCACAGATACGCAGTATTTT. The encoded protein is CSSKRSPTDTQYF.

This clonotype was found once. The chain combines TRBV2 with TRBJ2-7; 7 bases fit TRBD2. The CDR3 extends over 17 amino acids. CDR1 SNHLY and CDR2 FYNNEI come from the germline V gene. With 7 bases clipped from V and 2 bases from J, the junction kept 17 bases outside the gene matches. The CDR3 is CASKGYTVGLSPYEQYF. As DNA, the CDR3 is TGTGCCAGCAAGGGTTACACGGTGGGACTATCCCCCTACGAGCAGTACTTC.